Reported below is one TCR beta chain. As handled by the study authors: Reference gene primer amplification yielded estimated nucleated cell counts. The protocol was immunoSEQ multiplex PCR, while the TCRdb copy is restricted to in-frame clones and leaves out a portion. The D gene and trimming were derived from the DNA, and the V and J assignments and clone size from that table. Altogether about 230,000 clones are present, approximately 84% being singletons, with the ten largest covering around 0.89%. The data derive from a study of blood T cell repertoires in COVID-19. Study overall: Sites in the United States, Italy and Spain provided acute and convalescent COVID-19 samples.

This CDR3 is built from 13 residues. The V and J ends lost 4 bases and 4 bases respectively, with 10 bases between them. Germline values: CDR1 LNHDA, CDR2 SQIVND (reference sequence). The source of this sequence is a man in his forties with acute or convalescent COVID-19. V is TRBV19 and J is TRBJ1-2; a weak D match, TRBD1 (5 bases). Sequencing was performed on peripheral blood. The CDR3 protein is CASSRDRGYGYTF. CDR3 DNA: TGTGCCAGTAGTAGAGACAGAGGCTATGGCTACACCTTC. Full variable domain (missing parts from reference TRBV19 and TRBJ1-2): DGGITQSPKYLFRKEGQNVTLSCEQNLNHDAMYWYRQDPGQGLRLIYYSQIVNDFQKGDIAEGYSVSREKKESFPLTVTSAQKNPTAFYLCASSRDRGYGYTFGSGTRLTVV.